The present T cell receptor beta chain was sequenced within a study of blood T cells in healthy people across ages. About this clonotype: Its antigen is currently unknown.

The sample, roughly 9.5 milliliters of peripheral blood, was drawn from each donor. Primed by a sample-barcoded 5' primer and a J-beta primer mix, a second PCR proceeded for roughly 7 to 12 cycles. Each TCR beta cDNA got a 12-nucleotide random molecular identifier. TCRdb fed the 5' RACE reads into MiXCR, producing one record per CDR3 protein. The data show about 1.4 million distinct CDR3 sequences, approximately 59% seen once. Points from the study as a whole: The study found TCR beta diversity correlated strongly with naive T cell percentage. Observed TCR beta diversity per million T cells went down as age went up. This fall followed a roughly linear course with age.

Sample: blood. The receptor was derived from a man aged 18 to 30 in good health.

CDR3 residues: CSARGFMNTEAFF. The CDR3 bases are TGCAGTGCTAGGGGTTTCATGAACACTGAAGCTTTCTTT. This chain connects TRBV20-1 to TRBJ1-1; no clear D. This CDR3 is built from 13 residues. Germline assignment: CDR1 DFQATT and CDR2 SNEGSKA (reference sequence). Trimming shortened V by 3 bases and J by 0 bases, and 8 bases separated the two germline ends.